The sequence of this T cell receptor beta chain was determined in a study of T cell repertoires in cytomegalovirus infection. Overall study: Public TCR beta signatures provided an indication of both CMV infection and a matching HLA type.

The CDR3 consists of 14 residues. The germline V gene has CDR1 SEHNR and CDR2 FQNEAQ (reference sequence). V was cut by 5 bases and J by 5 bases, with 12 bases left in between. In the case of this clonotype: Its antigen is not identified.

A single record per CDR3 protein comes from TCRdb applying MiXCR to the reads. The profile covers around 530,000 distinct CDR3 sequences, with roughly 29% appearing a single time and approximately 13% taken by the ten largest. General observations from the study: Dominating the ex vivo response were TCR beta clonotypes that were CMV-specific and HLA-C-restricted. CMV carriers having the relevant HLA were flagged by cumulative public TCR beta family frequency.

The genes are TRBV7-9 and TRBJ1-4; a weak D match, TRBD1 (6 bases). The sequenced sample consisted of PBMCs. This TCR was sampled from a human donor in good health (CMV status not recorded). Some clones in this sample may be carry-over from other donors' samples. For the CDR3, the DNA is TGTGCCAGCAGCCTCGGGACAAAGAATGAAAAACTGTTTTTT. It is translated as CASSLGTKNEKLFF.